Listed here is a single TCR beta chain. The data are from a study of blood T cell repertoires in COVID-19. Study summary: The United States, Italy and Spain provided the acute and convalescent COVID-19 samples.

The assay was immunoSEQ multiplex PCR, and TCRdb's table has in-frame clones only and misses some. There are 200,000 to 300,000 clones in the sample; approximately 86% occur only once, and approximately 2% lies in the top ten. The ends were cut back, 8 bases at V and 8 bases at J, with 18 bases in the middle. The germline V gene encodes CDR1 SGHAT and CDR2 FQNNGV. The CDR3 has 13 amino acids. Material: peripheral blood. The sequence was collected from a man aged 25 to 40 with active or convalescent COVID-19. The genes are TRBV11-2 and TRBJ1-2, with D perhaps TRBD1 (6 bases). The CDR3 DNA reads TGTGCCAGCTCACAGGGCCTTTCAGGAGGCTACACCTTC. Translated: CASSQGLSGGYTF.